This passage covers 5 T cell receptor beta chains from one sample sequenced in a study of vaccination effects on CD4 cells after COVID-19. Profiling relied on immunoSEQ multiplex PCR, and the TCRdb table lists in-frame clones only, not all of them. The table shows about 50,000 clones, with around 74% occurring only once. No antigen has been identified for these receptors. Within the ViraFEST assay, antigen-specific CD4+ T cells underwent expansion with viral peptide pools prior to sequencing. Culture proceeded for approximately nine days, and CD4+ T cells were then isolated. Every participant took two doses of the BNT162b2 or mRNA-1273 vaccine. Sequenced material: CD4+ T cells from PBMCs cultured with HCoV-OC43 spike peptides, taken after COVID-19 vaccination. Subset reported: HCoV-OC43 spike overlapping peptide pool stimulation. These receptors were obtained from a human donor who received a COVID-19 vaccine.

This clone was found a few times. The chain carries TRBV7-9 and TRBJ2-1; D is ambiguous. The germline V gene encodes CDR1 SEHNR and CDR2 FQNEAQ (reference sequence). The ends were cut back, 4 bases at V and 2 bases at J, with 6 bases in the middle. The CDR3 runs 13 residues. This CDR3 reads CASSSIAYNEQFF. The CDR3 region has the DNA TGTGCCAGCAGCTCCATCGCCTACAATGAGCAGTTCTTC. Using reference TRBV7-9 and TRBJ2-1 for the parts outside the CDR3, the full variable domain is DTGVSQNPRHKITKRGQNVTFRCDPISEHNRLYWYRQTLGQGPEFLTYFQNEAQLEKSRLLSDRFSAERPKGSFSTLEIQRTEQGDSAMYLCASSSIAYNEQFFGPGTRLTVL.

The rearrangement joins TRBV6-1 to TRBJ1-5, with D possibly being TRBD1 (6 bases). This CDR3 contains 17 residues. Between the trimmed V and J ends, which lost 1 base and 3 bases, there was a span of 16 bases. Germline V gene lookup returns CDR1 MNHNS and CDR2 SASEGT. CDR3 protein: CASSEDSWEGVNQPQHF. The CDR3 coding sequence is TGTGCCAGCAGTGAAGATAGTTGGGAGGGGGTCAATCAGCCCCAGCATTTT.

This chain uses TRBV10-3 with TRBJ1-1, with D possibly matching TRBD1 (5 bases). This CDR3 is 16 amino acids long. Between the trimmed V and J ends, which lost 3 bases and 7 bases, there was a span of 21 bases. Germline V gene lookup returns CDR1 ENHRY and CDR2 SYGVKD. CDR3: CAISDVRGPGGDEAFF. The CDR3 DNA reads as TGTGCCATCAGTGACGTTAGGGGACCGGGGGGTGATGAAGCTTTCTTT.

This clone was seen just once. The CDR3 bases are TGTGCCAGCTCACCAGGCTCTAGCTCCTACAATGAGCAGTTCTTC. It encodes CASSPGSSSYNEQFF. The V and J genes are TRBV18 and TRBJ2-1; D is unresolved. V was trimmed by 2 bases and J by 0 bases, leaving 8 bases between them. There are 15 residues in the CDR3. The germline CDR1 and CDR2 sequences are KGHSH and LQKENI.

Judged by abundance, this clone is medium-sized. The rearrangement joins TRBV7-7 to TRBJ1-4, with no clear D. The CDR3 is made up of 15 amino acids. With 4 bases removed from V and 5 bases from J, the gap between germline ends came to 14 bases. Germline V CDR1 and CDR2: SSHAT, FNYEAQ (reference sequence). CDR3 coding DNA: TGTGCCAGCAGCTCCGGTCGGGGTTCAAATGAAAAACTGTTTTTT. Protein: CASSSGRGSNEKLFF.